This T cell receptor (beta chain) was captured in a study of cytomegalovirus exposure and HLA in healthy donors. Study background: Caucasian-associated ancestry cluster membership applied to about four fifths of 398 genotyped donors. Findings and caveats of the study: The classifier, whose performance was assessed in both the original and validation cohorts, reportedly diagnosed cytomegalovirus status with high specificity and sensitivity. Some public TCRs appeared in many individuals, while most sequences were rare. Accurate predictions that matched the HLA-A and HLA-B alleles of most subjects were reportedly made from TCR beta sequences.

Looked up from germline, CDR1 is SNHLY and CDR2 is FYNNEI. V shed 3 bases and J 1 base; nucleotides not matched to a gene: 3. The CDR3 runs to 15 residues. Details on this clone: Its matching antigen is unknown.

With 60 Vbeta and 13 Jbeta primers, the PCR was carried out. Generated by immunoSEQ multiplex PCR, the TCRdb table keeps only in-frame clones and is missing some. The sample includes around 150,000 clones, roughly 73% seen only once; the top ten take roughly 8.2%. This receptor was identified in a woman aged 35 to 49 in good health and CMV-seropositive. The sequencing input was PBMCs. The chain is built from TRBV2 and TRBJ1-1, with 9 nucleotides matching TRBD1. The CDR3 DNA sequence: TGTGCCAGCAGTGAGACGGGACAGGGGAACACTGAAGCTTTCTTT. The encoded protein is CASSETGQGNTEAFF.